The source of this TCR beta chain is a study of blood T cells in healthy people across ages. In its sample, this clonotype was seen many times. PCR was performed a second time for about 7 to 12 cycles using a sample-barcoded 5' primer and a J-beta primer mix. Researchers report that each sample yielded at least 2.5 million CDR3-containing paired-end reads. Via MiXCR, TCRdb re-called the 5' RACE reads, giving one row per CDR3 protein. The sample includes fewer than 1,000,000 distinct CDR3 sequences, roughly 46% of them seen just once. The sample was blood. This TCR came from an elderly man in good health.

The CDR3 DNA sequence: TGTGCCAGCAGCTTGCCGACAAACGTAGAGACCCAGTACTTC. Its protein product is CASSLPTNVETQYF. The chain uses TRBV7-2 and TRBJ2-5; D gene unclear. Looked up from germline, CDR1 is SGHTA and CDR2 is FQGNSA. V was clipped by 3 bases and J by 4 bases, with 12 bases between them. The CDR3 totals 14 residues.